A selection of T cell receptor beta chains follows, all from one sample in a study of blood T cell repertoires in COVID-19. Sequencing used immunoSEQ multiplex PCR; TCRdb keeps in-frame clones, though not all of them. The sample has around 120,000 clones; roughly two thirds are singletons. The sequencing sample was made of peripheral blood. The receptors were sampled from an elderly man with acute or convalescent COVID-19. Each CDR3 is given with its conserved first and last residue. The D gene is left open where the match is weak. Rows give clone size only sometimes, using once, few, many, or a class for an expanded clone.

V gene	J gene	D gene	CDR3 length	clone size	CDR3 DNA	CDR3 protein
TRBV12-3/TRBV12-4	TRBJ1-2	-	11	-	TGTGCCAGCACCCCGCGGGGGGCATACACCTTC	CASTPRGAYTF
TRBV27	TRBJ2-1	TRBD2	15	-	TGTGCCAGCAGTTTACGCGGGAGTAGAAACAATGAGCAGTTCTTC	CASSLRGSRNNEQFF
TRBV29-1	TRBJ2-1	TRBD2	12	-	TGCAGCGCTATCGGACTAGCCATTGAGCAGTTCTTC	CSAIGLAIEQFF
TRBV7-2	TRBJ2-5	-	12	-	TGTGCCAGCAGCTTACGGGGTACGACCCAGTACTTC	CASSLRGTTQYF
TRBV9	TRBJ1-1	-	14	few	TGTGCCAGCAGCGTAAGGGGATCGGACACTGAAGCTTTCTTT	CASSVRGSDTEAFF
TRBV28	TRBJ2-7	TRBD1	13	-	TGTGCCAGCAGTTTAAGGGGGCCGTACGAGCAGTACTTC	CASSLRGPYEQYF
TRBV14	TRBJ2-4	-	11	-	TGTGCCAGCAGCCTTGGGGGCTTAAGGCACTTC	CASSLGGLRHF
TRBV28	TRBJ2-5	-	15	-	TGTGCCAGCAGTTCCCCCCTTGGGAGGCCTGAGACCCAGTACTTC	CASSSPLGRPETQYF
TRBV5-1	TRBJ2-1	-	15	-	TGCGCCAGCAGCTTATCACTCCCCTCCTACAATGAGCAGTTCTTC	CASSLSLPSYNEQFF
TRBV24-1	TRBJ1-1	-	16	-	TGTGCCACCAGTGATAGAAAGGGAGGGGTGAACACTGAAGCTTTCTTT	CATSDRKGGVNTEAFF
TRBV14	TRBJ2-1	TRBD1	18	once	TGTGCCAGCAGCCAAGGGACAGGGGCGCCACGCTCCTACAATGAGCAGTTCTTC	CASSQGTGAPRSYNEQFF
TRBV6-5	TRBJ1-1	-	14	-	TGTGCCAGCAGTTACTCGACTATGAACACTGAAGCTTTCTTT	CASSYSTMNTEAFF
TRBV11-2	TRBJ2-3	TRBD2	19	-	TGTGCCAGCAGCGGCGGGACTAGCGGGAGGGCCCTTCCTACAGATACGCAGTATTTT	CASSGGTSGRALPTDTQYF
TRBV28	TRBJ2-2	TRBD2	16	-	TGTGCCTCAGGACTAGCGGGAGGGCCGGGCACCGGGGAGCTGTTTTTT	CASGLAGGPGTGELFF
TRBV7-2	TRBJ2-1	TRBD2	15	-	TGTGCCAGCAGCTCCCTAGCGGAGACCTACAATGAGCAGTTCTTC	CASSSLAETYNEQFF
TRBV7-3	TRBJ2-2	-	14	-	TGTGCCAGCAGCTTTTTATCGAACACCGGGGAGCTGTTTTTT	CASSFLSNTGELFF
TRBV9	TRBJ2-7	TRBD2	18	-	TGTGCCAGCAGCTCGGGACTAGCGGGAGGGGTGGGATCCTACGAGCAGTACTTC	CASSSGLAGGVGSYEQYF
TRBV4-3	TRBJ1-3	-	17	many	TGCGCCAGCAGCCAAGATCTTGTCCAGTCCTCTGGAAACACCATATATTTT	CASSQDLVQSSGNTIYF
TRBV28	TRBJ2-1	-	15	-	TGTGCCAGCAGTTTTTTCGGGAGAAGCTACAATGAGCAGTTCTTC	CASSFFGRSYNEQFF
TRBV28	TRBJ2-3	-	13	-	TGTGCCAGCAGTTTGGAGGGTGGAGATACGCAGTATTTT	CASSLEGGDTQYF
TRBV2	TRBJ2-7	-	12	few	TGTGCCAGCAGTGTAGGCGGCTACGAGCAGTACTTC	CASSVGGYEQYF
TRBV11-2	TRBJ2-3	-	13	-	TGTGCCAGCAGCCCCCGACTAGAGGATACGCAGTATTTT	CASSPRLEDTQYF
TRBV20-1	TRBJ1-2	-	10	-	TGCAGTGCCTCTAGCTATGGCTACACCTTC	CSASSYGYTF
TRBV5-6	TRBJ2-7	TRBD2	15	-	TGTGCCAGCAGTCTAGCGGGAGTATCTAGGTACGAGCAGTACTTC	CASSLAGVSRYEQYF
TRBV7-2	TRBJ1-4	-	14	-	TGTGCCAGCAGCAATAGCCAAGGAGATGAAAAACTGTTTTTT	CASSNSQGDEKLFF
TRBV18	TRBJ2-2	-	13	few	TGTGCCAGCTCACCAAGGAGCACCGGGGAGCTGTTTTTT	CASSPRSTGELFF
TRBV5-4	TRBJ2-3	TRBD2	14	-	TGTGCCAGCAGCAGCGGGAGTAAAACAGATACGCAGTATTTT	CASSSGSKTDTQYF
TRBV6-2/TRBV6-3	TRBJ1-1	-	14	-	TGTGCCAGCAGTTCCGGGTGGATGAACACTGAAGCTTTCTTT	CASSSGWMNTEAFF
TRBV6-5	TRBJ2-1	-	15	-	TGTGCCAGCAGTTACTCTCGGGAGTGGCACAATGAGCAGTTCTTC	CASSYSREWHNEQFF